These 15 T cell receptor beta chains came from one sample sequenced in a study of blood T cell repertoires in COVID-19. Sequencing used immunoSEQ multiplex PCR; TCRdb keeps in-frame clones, though not all of them. The sample contains roughly 120,000 clones, around 80% of which appear only once. The sequencing sample was made of peripheral blood. The receptors stem from a man between 65 and 80 years old with acute or convalescent COVID-19.

This clone was seen once. Here the CDR3 DNA reads TGCAGTGCTAGTAGCCAGGGGGCAAACACCATATATTTT. It translates to CSASSQGANTIYF. V gene TRBV20-1 combines with J gene TRBJ1-3, with 8 bases lining up with TRBD1. This CDR3 is built from 13 residues. CDR1 DFQATT and CDR2 SNEGSKA come from the germline V gene (reference sequence). Trimming cost V 3 bases and J 6 bases; bases outside gene matches: 4.

The chain combines TRBV19 with TRBJ1-6; TRBD1 agrees at 9 bases. V dropped 5 bases and J dropped 7; count of bases not matched to a gene: 6. Germline loops: CDR1 LNHDA, CDR2 SQIVND (reference sequence). CDR3 length: 15 residues. The CDR3 protein is CASSPGQGGNSPLHF. DNA of the CDR3: TGTGCCAGTAGTCCGGGACAGGGCGGCAATTCACCCCTCCACTTT.

This clone was detected once. The chain employs TRBV2 and TRBJ1-5; D unclear. In germline, CDR1 is SNHLY, CDR2 FYNNEI. CDR3 length: 13 amino acids. The V end was cut by 7 bases, the J end by 3 bases, with 10 bases between. CDR3 protein: CASNTAFNQPQHF. For the CDR3, the DNA is TGTGCCAGCAACACAGCCTTCAATCAGCCCCAGCATTTT.

The V gene is TRBV5-1, the J gene TRBJ1-1, with 7 bases identical to TRBD1. CDR1 SGHRS and CDR2 YFSETQ come from the germline V gene. V shed 4 bases, J shed 10 bases, and the junction held 10 bases outside the gene matches. The CDR3 runs to 13 residues. This chain's CDR3 is CASSEGGAGTAFF. The CDR3 nucleotides are TGCGCCAGCAGCGAAGGGGGCGCGGGAACAGCTTTCTTT.

The chain has TRBV9 and TRBJ2-5; 7 bases fit TRBD2. Per the germline V gene, CDR1 is SGDLS and CDR2 is YYNGEE. This CDR3 region has 14 residues. V was clipped by 0 bases and J by 5 bases; unmatched bases: 4. CDR3 nucleotides: TGTGCCAGCAGCGTAGGGCGAGCGGGGGAGACCCAGTACTTC. Its protein product is CASSVGRAGETQYF. The full variable domain, rest sourced from reference TRBV9 and TRBJ2-5, is DSGVTQTPKHLITATGQRVTLRCSPRSGDLSVYWYQQSLDQGLQFLIQYYNGEERAKGNILERFSAQQFPDLHSELNLSSLELGDSALYFCASSVGRAGETQYFGPGTRLLVL.

The chain couples TRBV2 to TRBJ1-4; the match to TRBD1 covers 8 bases. V shed 4 bases and J 4 bases; nucleotides not matched to a gene: 5. The CDR3 consists of 15 residues. Germline CDR1 reads SNHLY; CDR2 reads FYNNEI. The CDR3 is CASSADRAINEKLFF. The CDR3 DNA follows: TGTGCCAGCAGTGCGGACAGGGCGATTAATGAAAAACTGTTTTTT.

The V and J genes are TRBV6-5 and TRBJ2-7; D is possibly TRBD2 (6 bases). V was cut by 0 bases and J by 6 bases, with 15 bases left in between. The CDR3 extends over 15 amino acids. Germline loops: CDR1 MNHEY, CDR2 SVGAGI. The CDR3 region is CASSYSGGDFGEQYF. The CDR3 DNA reads TGTGCCAGCAGTTACTCGGGCGGGGACTTCGGCGAGCAGTACTTC.

The V gene is TRBV6-1, the J gene TRBJ2-3, with 12 bases lining up with TRBD2. CDR3 length equals 17 residues. Germline-derived CDR1 and CDR2 are MNHNS and SASEGT. The junction had 6 bases not matched to a gene; V was cut back by 0 bases and J by 5 bases. CDR3 DNA: TGTGCCAGCAGTGAAGCTGTTCTAGCGGGGGGGCAAGATACGCAGTATTTT. It specifies CASSEAVLAGGQDTQYF.

The rearrangement uses TRBV2 and TRBJ1-1; D gene ambiguous. Trimming removed 7 bases at V and 1 base at J, with 16 bases between. Germline V CDR1 and CDR2: SNHLY, FYNNEI. This CDR3 region has 15 residues. The CDR3 bases are TGTGCCAGCACCACTGTCCGAAACGGGAACACTGAAGCTTTCTTT. Protein: CASTTVRNGNTEAFF.

This clone turned up a few times. The chain joins TRBV10-3 to TRBJ2-7, with 9 bases identical to TRBD1. The CDR3 totals 19 residues. J was trimmed by 0 bases and V by 3 bases; bases with no gene match: 15. Germline-derived CDR1 and CDR2 are ENHRY and SYGVKD. DNA for the CDR3: TGTGCCATCAGTGAATTCAGGACAGGGGTACGAGGGAGCTCCTACGAGCAGTACTTC. This encodes CAISEFRTGVRGSSYEQYF.

J is TRBJ1-5 and V is TRBV3-1 (or the pseudogene TRBV3-2); D unresolved. Between the trimmed V and J ends, which lost 3 bases and 9 bases, there was a span of 15 bases. The CDR3 sequence is 14 residues long. In germline, CDR1 is LGHDT, CDR2 YNNKEL (reference sequence). CDR3 coding DNA: TGTGCCAGCAGCCAGAGGGAGGCCCATGGGCCCCAGCATTTT. Protein: CASSQREAHGPQHF.

This CDR3 is CASSQGGLSSPLHF. The CDR3 DNA reads TGTGCCAGCAGCCAGGGGGGGTTGAGTTCACCCCTCCACTTT. This chain joins TRBV3-1 (or the pseudogene TRBV3-2) and TRBJ1-6; maybe TRBD1 (5 bases). CDR3 length: 14 amino acids. CDR1 LGHDT and CDR2 YNNKEL come from the germline V gene (reference sequence). Trimming took 3 bases from V and 9 from J, leaving 12 bases between them.

V usage is TRBV11-2 and J usage is TRBJ2-1; the D gene is possibly TRBD2 (5 bases). CDR1 and CDR2 (germline): SGHAT, FQNNGV. The CDR3 spans 15 residues. Trimming pared 6 bases from V and 0 bases from J, leaving 12 bases between. In nucleotides, the CDR3 is TGTGCCAGCAGAACCACTAGGAGCTCCTACAATGAGCAGTTCTTC. This translates into CASRTTRSSYNEQFF.

This chain connects TRBV5-1 to TRBJ1-6; D not resolved. The CDR3 runs to 16 residues. Trimming pared 4 bases from V and 7 bases from J, leaving 18 bases between. Germline V gene data show CDR1 as SGHRS and CDR2 as YFSETQ. In nucleotides, the CDR3 is TGCGCCAGCAGCCCACGACCCACCTCGGGAAATTCACCCCTCCACTTT. Its translation is CASSPRPTSGNSPLHF.

This clone was detected only a few times. The gene calls are TRBV5-6 and TRBJ1-2; no firm D call. CDR1 SGHDT and CDR2 YYEEEE come from the germline V gene. This CDR3 is built from 14 residues. Trimming left V 2 bases short and J 0 bases short, with 8 bases between. In DNA form, the CDR3 reads TGTGCCAGCAGCTTAACCAGGACTAACTATGGCTACACCTTC. Its translation is CASSLTRTNYGYTF.